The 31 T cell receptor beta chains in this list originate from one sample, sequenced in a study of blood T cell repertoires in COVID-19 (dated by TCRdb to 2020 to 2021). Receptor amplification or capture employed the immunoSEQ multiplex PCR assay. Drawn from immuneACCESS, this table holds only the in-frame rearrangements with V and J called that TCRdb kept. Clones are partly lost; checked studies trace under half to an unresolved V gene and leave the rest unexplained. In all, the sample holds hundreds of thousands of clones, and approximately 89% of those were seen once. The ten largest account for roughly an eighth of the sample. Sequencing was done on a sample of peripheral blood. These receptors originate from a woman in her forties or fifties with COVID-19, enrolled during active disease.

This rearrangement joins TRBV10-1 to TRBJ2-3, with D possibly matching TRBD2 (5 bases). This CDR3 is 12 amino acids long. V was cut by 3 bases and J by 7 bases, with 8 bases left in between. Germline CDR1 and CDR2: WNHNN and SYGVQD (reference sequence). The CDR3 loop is CASSEAGNTQYF. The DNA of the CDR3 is TGCGCCAGCAGTGAAGCCGGGAATACGCAGTATTTT.

The CDR3: CAWSVLAGSRFTGELFF. Written as DNA, the CDR3 is TGTGCCTGGAGTGTACTAGCGGGGTCCCGATTCACCGGGGAGCTGTTTTTT. The chain is built from TRBV30 and TRBJ2-2, with 10 bases identical to TRBD2. Looked up from germline, CDR1 is GTSNPN and CDR2 is SVGIG (reference sequence). This CDR3 comprises 17 residues. The V segment lost 0 bases and the J segment 4 bases; nucleotides outside the gene matches: 8. Complete variable domain (other parts from reference TRBV30 and TRBJ2-2): SQTIHQWPATLVQPVGSPLSLECTVEGTSNPNLYWYRQAAGRGLQLLFYSVGIGQISSEVPQNLSASRPQDRQFILSSKKLLLSDSGFYLCAWSVLAGSRFTGELFFGEGSRLTVL.

The CDR3 nucleotides read TGCGCCAGCAGCTTGGACGTCTCTCCACTATCAGGCTACACCTTC. It codes for CASSLDVSPLSGYTF. This chain uses TRBV5-1 with TRBJ1-2; no reliable D call. CDR3 length: 15 amino acids. Germline V gene sequence: CDR1 SGHRS, CDR2 YFSETQ. Trimming stripped 0 bases from V and 8 bases from J, with 17 bases between. Full variable domain (missing parts from reference TRBV5-1 and TRBJ1-2): KAGVTQTPRYLIKTRGQQVTLSCSPISGHRSVSWYQQTPGQGLQFLFEYFSETQRNKGNFPGRFSGRQFSNSRSEMNVSTLELGDSALYLCASSLDVSPLSGYTFGSGTRLTVV.

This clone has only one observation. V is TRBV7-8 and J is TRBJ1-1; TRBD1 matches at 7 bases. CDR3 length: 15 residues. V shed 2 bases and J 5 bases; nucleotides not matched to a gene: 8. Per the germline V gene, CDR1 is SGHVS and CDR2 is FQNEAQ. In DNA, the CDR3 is TGTGCCAGCAGCTTATCAGGGGGTCGTGGTACTGAAGCTTTCTTT. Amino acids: CASSLSGGRGTEAFF.

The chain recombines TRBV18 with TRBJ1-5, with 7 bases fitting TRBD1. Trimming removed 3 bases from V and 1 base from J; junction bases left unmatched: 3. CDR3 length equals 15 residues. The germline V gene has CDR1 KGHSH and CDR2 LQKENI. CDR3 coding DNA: TGTGCCAGCTCACCCGGACAGGCGAGCAATCAGCCCCAGCATTTT. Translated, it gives CASSPGQASNQPQHF.

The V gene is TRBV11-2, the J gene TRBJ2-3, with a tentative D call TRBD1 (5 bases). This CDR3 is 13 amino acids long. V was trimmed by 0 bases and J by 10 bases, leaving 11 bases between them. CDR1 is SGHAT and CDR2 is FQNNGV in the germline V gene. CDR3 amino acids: CASSLDQGLAQYF. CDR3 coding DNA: TGTGCCAGCAGCTTAGACCAGGGATTGGCGCAGTATTTT.

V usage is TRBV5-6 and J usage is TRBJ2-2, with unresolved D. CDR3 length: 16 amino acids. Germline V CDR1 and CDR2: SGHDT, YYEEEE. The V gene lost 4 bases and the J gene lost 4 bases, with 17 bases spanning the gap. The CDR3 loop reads CASSHTVAWPTGELFF. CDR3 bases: TGTGCCAGCAGCCACACGGTAGCTTGGCCCACCGGGGAGCTGTTTTTT.

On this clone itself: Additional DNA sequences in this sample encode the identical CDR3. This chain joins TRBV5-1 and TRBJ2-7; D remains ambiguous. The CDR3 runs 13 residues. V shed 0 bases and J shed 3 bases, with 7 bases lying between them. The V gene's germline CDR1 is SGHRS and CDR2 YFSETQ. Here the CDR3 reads CASSLVGGYEQYF. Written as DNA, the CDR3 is TGCGCCAGCAGCTTGGTTGGCGGCTACGAGCAGTACTTC.

The CDR3 is CASSITGQNGYTF. The CDR3 nucleotides are TGTGCCAGTAGTATCACAGGGCAGAATGGCTACACCTTC. V usage is TRBV19 and J usage is TRBJ1-2; tentatively, D is TRBD1 (6 bases). Germline assignment: CDR1 LNHDA and CDR2 SQIVND (reference sequence). Trimming took off 3 bases at V and 6 bases at J, with 11 bases between the two ends. The CDR3 runs 13 residues.

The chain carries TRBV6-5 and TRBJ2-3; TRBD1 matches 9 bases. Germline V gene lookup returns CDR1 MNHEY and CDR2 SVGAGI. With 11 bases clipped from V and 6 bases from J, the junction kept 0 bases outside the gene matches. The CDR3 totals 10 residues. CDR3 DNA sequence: TGTGCCGGACAGGGGGATACGCAGTATTTT. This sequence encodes CAGQGDTQYF.

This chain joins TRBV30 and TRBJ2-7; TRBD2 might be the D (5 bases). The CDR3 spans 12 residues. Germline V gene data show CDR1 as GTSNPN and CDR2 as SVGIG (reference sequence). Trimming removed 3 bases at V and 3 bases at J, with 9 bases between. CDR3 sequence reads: CAWSERSYEQYF. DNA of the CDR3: TGTGCCTGGAGCGAGCGGAGCTACGAGCAGTACTTC.

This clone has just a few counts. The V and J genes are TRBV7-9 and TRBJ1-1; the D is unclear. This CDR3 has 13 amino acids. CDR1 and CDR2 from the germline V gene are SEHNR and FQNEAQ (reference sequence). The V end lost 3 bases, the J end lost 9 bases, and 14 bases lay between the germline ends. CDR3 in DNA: TGTGCCAGCAGCTTGGGAGGGCGAGAGCAAGCTTTCTTT. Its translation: CASSLGGREQAFF. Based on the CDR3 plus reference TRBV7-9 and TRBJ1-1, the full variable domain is DTGVSQNPRHKITKRGQNVTFRCDPISEHNRLYWYRQTLGQGPEFLTYFQNEAQLEKSRLLSDRFSAERPKGSFSTLEIQRTEQGDSAMYLCASSLGGREQAFFGQGTRLTVV.

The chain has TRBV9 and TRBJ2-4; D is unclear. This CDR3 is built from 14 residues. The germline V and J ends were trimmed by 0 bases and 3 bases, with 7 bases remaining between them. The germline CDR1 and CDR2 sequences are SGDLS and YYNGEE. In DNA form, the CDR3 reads TGTGCCAGCAGCGTAGGAGTGAACAAAAACATTCAGTACTTC. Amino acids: CASSVGVNKNIQYF.

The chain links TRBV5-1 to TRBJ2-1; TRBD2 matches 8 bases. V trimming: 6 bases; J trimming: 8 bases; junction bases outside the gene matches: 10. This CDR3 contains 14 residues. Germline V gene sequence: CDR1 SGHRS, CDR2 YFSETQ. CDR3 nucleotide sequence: TGCGCCAGCAATCCGGGGGGGAGTAGCGATGAGCAGTTCTTC. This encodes CASNPGGSSDEQFF.

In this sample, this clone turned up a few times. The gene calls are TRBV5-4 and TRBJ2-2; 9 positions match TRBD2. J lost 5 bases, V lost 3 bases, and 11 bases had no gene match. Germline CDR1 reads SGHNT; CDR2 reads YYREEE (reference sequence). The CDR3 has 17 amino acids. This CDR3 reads CASSSGTSRQKTGELFF. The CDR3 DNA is TGTGCCAGCAGCTCCGGGACTAGCCGTCAGAAGACCGGGGAGCTGTTTTTT.

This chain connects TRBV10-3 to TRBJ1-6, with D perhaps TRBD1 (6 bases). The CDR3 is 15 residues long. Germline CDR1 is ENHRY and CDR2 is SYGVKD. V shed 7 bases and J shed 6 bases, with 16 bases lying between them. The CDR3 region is CAITNPDSPNSPLHF. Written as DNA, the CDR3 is TGTGCCATCACCAACCCGGACAGCCCTAATTCACCCCTCCACTTT.

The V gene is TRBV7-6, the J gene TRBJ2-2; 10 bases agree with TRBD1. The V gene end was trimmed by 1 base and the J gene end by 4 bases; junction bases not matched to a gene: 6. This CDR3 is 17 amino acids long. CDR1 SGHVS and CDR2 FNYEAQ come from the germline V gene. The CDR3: CASSLETGGSATGELFF. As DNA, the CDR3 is TGTGCCAGCAGCTTAGAGACAGGGGGCTCGGCCACCGGGGAGCTGTTTTTT.

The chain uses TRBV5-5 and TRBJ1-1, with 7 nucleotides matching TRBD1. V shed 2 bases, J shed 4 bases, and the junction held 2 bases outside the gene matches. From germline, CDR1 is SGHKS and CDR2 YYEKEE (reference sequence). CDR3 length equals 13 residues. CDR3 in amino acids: CASSFGDSTEAFF. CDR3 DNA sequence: TGTGCCAGCAGCTTTGGGGACAGCACTGAAGCTTTCTTT.

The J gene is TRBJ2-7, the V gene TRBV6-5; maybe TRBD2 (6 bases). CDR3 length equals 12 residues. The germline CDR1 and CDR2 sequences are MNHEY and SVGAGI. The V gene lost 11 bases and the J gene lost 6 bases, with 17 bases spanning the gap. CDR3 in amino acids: CAGRLGGGEQYF. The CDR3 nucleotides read TGTGCCGGACGATTGGGGGGAGGCGAGCAGTACTTC.

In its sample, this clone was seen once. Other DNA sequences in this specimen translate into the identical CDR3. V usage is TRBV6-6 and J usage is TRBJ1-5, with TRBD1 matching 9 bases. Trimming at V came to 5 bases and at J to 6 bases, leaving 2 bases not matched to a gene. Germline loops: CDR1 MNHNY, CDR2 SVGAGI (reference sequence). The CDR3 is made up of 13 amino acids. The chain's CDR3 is CASSRQGGQPQHF. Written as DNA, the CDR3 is TGTGCCAGCAGTCGACAGGGGGGTCAGCCCCAGCATTTT.

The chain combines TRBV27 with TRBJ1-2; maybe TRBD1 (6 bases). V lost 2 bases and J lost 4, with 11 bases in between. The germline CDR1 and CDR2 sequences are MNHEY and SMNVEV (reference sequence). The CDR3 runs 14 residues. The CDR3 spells CASSLQGLGYGYTF. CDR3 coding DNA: TGTGCCAGCAGTTTACAGGGGTTGGGCTATGGCTACACCTTC.

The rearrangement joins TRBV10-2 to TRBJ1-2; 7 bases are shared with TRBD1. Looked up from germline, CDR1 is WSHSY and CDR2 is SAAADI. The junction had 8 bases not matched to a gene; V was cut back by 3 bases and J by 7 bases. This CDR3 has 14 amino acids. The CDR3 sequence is CASSDLQGIGGYTF. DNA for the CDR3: TGCGCCAGCAGTGATCTACAGGGGATAGGTGGCTACACCTTC.

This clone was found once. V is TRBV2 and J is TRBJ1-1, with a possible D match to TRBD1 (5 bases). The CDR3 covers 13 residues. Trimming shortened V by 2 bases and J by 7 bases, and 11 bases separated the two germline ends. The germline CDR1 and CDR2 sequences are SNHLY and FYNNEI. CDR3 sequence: CASSERGVGEAFF. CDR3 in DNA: TGTGCCAGCAGTGAAAGGGGTGTGGGTGAAGCTTTCTTT. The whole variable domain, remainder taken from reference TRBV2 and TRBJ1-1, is EPEVTQTPSHQVTQMGQEVILRCVPISNHLYFYWYRQILGQKVEFLVSFYNNEISEKSEIFDDQFSVERPDGSNFTLKIRSTKLEDSAMYFCASSERGVGEAFFGQGTRLTVV.

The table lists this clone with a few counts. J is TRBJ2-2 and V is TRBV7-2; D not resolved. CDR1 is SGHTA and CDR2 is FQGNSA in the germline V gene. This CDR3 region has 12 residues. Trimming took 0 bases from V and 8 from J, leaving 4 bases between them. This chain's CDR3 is CASSLAPGELFF. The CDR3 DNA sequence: TGTGCCAGCAGCTTAGCCCCAGGGGAGCTGTTTTTT.

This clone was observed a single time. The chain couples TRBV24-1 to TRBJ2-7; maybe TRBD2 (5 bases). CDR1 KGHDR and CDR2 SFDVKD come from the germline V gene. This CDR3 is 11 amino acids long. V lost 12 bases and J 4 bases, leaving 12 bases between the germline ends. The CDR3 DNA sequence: TGTGCCCCACTAGGGCGGTACGAGCAGTACTTC. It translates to CAPLGRYEQYF.

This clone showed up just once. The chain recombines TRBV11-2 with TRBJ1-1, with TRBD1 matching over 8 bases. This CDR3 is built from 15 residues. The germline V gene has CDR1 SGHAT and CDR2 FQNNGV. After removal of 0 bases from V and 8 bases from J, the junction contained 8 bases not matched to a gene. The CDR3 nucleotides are TGTGCCAGCAGCTTAGAGGGGGGGACAGGTTGGGAAGCTTTCTTT. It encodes CASSLEGGTGWEAFF.

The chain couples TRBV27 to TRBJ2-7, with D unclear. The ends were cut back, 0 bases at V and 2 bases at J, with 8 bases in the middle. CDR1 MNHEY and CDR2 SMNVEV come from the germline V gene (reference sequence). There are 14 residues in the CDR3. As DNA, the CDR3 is TGTGCCAGCAGTTTATCGGCCAGTACCTACGAGCAGTACTTC. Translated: CASSLSASTYEQYF.

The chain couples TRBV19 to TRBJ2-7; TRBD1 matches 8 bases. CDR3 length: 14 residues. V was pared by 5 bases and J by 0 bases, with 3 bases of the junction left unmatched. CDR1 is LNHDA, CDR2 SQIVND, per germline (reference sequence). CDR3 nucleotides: TGTGCCAGTAGTCCGGGACAGGCCTCCTACGAGCAGTACTTC. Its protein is CASSPGQASYEQYF.

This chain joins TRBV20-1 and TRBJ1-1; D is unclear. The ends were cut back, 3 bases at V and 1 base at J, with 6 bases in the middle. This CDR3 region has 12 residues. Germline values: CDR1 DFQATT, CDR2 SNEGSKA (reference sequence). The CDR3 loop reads CSASQANTEAFF. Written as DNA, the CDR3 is TGCAGTGCTAGTCAAGCGAACACTGAAGCTTTCTTT.

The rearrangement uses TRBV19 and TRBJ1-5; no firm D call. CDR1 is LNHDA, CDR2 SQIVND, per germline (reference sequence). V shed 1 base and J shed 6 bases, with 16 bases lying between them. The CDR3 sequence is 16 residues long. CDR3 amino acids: CASSIARLLTVQPQHF. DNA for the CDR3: TGTGCCAGTAGTATAGCAAGACTGCTGACGGTTCAGCCCCAGCATTTT.

The CDR3 region has the DNA TGTGCCAGCAACCCTTCGGGAGGGGAGAACACTGAAGCTTTCTTT. Translation: CASNPSGGENTEAFF. This rearrangement joins TRBV9 to TRBJ1-1; D is possibly TRBD1 (5 bases). Germline CDR1 and CDR2: SGDLS and YYNGEE. Trimming took off 6 bases at V and 1 base at J, with 16 bases between the two ends. The CDR3 has 15 residues.